This TCR beta chain was retrieved from a study of T cell clonotyping in hematopoietic cell transplantation. Study results and caveats: Graft donor and pretransplant recipient Inverse Simpson Index values predicted broader posttransplant TCR diversity. Cells were unsorted, so CD4 and CD8 contributions were not separated. Recipient TCR diversity dropped after transplant; expanded clonotypes rose from day 30 to 180. At the given depth, recipient repertoires were over 97% de novo clonotypes.

On this clone itself: What it recognizes is unknown.

CDR3 length: 15 amino acids. Per the germline V gene, CDR1 is SGHVS and CDR2 is FQNEAQ. V gave up 5 bases and J gave up 6 bases, with 17 bases separating them. TCRdb's copy holds only in-frame clones and misses some; the assay was immunoSEQ multiplex PCR. This table holds approximately 5,000 clones, around three quarters found once. This sequence originates from a male patient between 60 and 69 years old who had an allogeneic stem cell transplant, so T cells may come from the graft donor. Some clones in this sample may be carry-over from other donors' samples. The V call is TRBV7-8, the J call TRBJ1-5; a possible D gene is TRBD1 (5 bases). Specimen: peripheral blood mononuclear cells, collected 100 days after allogeneic stem cell transplant. CDR3 sequence reads: CASSPQTGPGQPQHF. CDR3 coding DNA: TGTGCCAGCAGCCCTCAAACAGGACCGGGTCAGCCCCAGCATTTT.